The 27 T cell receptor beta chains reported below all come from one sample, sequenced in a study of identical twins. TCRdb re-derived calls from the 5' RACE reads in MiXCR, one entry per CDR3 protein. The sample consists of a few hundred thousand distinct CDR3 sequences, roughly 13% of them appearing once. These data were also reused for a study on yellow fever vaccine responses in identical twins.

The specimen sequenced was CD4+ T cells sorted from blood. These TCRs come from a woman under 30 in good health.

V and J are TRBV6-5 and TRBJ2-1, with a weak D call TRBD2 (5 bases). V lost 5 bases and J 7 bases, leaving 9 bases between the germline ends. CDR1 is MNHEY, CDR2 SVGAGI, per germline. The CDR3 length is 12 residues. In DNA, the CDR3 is TGTGCCAGCAGTACTCGACTAAATGAGCAGTTCTTC. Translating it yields CASSTRLNEQFF.

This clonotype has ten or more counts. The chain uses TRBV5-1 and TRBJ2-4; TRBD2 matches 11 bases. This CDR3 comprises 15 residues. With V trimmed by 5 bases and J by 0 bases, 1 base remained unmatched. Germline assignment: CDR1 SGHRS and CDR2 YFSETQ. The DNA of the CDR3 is TGCGCCAGCAGGGGGACTAGCGGAGCCAAAAACATTCAGTACTTC. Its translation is CASRGTSGAKNIQYF.

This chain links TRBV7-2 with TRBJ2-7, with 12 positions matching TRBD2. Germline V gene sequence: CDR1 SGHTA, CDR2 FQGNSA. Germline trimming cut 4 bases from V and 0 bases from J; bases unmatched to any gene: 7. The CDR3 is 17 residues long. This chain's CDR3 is CASSYGLAGLSSYEQYF. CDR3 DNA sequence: TGTGCCAGCAGCTATGGACTAGCGGGATTAAGCTCCTACGAGCAGTACTTC. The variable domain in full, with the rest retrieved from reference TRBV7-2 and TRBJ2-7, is GAGVSQSPSNKVTEKGKDVELRCDPISGHTALYWYRQSLGQGLEFLIYFQGNSAPDKSGLPSDRFSAERTGGSVSTLTIQRTQQEDSAVYLCASSYGLAGLSSYEQYFGPGTRLTVT.

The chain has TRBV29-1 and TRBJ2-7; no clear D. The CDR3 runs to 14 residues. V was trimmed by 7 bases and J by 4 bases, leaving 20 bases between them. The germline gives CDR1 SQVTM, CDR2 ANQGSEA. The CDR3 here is CSASTGQFKYEQYF. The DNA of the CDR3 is TGCAGCGCATCCACCGGCCAGTTTAAATACGAGCAGTACTTC.

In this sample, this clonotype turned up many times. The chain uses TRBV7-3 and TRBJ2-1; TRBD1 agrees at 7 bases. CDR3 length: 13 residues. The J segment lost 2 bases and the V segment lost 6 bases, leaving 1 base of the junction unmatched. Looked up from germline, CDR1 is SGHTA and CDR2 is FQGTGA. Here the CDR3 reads CASRGTAYNEQFF. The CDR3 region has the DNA TGTGCCAGCAGGGGGACAGCCTACAATGAGCAGTTCTTC.

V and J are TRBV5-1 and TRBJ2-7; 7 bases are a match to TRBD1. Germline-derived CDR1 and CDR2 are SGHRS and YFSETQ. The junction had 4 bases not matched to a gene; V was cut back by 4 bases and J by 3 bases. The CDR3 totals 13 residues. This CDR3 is CASSTTGNYEQYF. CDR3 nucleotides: TGCGCCAGCAGCACGACAGGGAACTACGAGCAGTACTTC. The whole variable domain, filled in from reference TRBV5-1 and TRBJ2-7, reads KAGVTQTPRYLIKTRGQQVTLSCSPISGHRSVSWYQQTPGQGLQFLFEYFSETQRNKGNFPGRFSGRQFSNSRSEMNVSTLELGDSALYLCASSTTGNYEQYFGPGTRLTVT.

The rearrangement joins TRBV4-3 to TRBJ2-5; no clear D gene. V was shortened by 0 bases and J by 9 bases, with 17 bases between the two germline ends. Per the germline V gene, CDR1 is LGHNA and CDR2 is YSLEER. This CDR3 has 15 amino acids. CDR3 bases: TGCGCCAGCAGCCAAGAGTATGCCCCCATCAGGTCCCAGTACTTC. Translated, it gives CASSQEYAPIRSQYF.

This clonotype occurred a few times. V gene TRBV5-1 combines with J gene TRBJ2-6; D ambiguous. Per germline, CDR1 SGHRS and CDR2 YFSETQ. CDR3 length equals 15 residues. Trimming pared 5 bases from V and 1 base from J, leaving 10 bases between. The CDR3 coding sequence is TGCGCCAGCAGGCGAGTGGGGTCTGGGGCCAACGTCCTGACTTTC. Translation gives CASRRVGSGANVLTF.

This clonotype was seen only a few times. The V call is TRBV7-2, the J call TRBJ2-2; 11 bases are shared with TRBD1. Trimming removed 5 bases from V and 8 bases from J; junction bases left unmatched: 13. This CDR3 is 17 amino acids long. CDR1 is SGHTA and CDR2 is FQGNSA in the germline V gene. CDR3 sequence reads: CASSPPGQGGPRGELFF. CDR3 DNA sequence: TGTGCCAGCAGCCCGCCGGGACAGGGGGGGCCGCGTGGGGAGCTGTTTTTT.

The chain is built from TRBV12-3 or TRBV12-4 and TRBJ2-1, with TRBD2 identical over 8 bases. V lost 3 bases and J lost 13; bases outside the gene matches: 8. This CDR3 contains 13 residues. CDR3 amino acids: CASSFAGGGGQFF. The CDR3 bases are TGTGCCAGCAGTTTCGCCGGGGGGGGGGGCCAGTTCTTC.

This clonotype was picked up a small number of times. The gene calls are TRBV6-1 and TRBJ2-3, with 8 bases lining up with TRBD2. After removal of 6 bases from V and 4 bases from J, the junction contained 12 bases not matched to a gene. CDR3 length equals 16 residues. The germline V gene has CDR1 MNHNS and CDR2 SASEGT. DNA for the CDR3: TGTGCCAGCAGAGTAGGGGTTGGACTAGCCCCAGATACGCAGTATTTT. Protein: CASRVGVGLAPDTQYF.

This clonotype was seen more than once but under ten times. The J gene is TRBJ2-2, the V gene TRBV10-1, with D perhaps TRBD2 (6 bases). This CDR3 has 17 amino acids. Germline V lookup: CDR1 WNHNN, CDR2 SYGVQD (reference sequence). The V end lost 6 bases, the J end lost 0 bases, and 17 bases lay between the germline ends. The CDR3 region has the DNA TGCGCCAGCAGCCCCTCACGGGGGAGATCGAACACCGGGGAGCTGTTTTTT. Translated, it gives CASSPSRGRSNTGELFF.

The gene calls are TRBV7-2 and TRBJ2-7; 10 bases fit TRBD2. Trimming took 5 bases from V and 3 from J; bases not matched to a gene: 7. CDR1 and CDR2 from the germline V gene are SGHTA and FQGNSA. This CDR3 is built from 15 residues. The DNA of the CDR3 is TGTGCCAGCAGCCTACTAGCGGGGAGAAACTACGAGCAGTACTTC. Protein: CASSLLAGRNYEQYF. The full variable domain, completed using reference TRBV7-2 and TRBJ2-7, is GAGVSQSPSNKVTEKGKDVELRCDPISGHTALYWYRQSLGQGLEFLIYFQGNSAPDKSGLPSDRFSAERTGGSVSTLTIQRTQQEDSAVYLCASSLLAGRNYEQYFGPGTRLTVT.

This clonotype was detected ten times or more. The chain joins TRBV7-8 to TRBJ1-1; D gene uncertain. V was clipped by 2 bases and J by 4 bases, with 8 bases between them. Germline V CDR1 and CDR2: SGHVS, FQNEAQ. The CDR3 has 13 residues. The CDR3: CASSLLWGTEAFF. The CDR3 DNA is TGTGCCAGCAGCTTATTATGGGGCACTGAAGCTTTCTTT.

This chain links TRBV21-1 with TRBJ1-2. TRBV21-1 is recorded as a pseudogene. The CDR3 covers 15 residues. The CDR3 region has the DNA TGTGCCAGCAGCCCAAGTGGGCCCGAAGTCGATGGCTACACCTTC. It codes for CASSPSGPEVDGYTF.

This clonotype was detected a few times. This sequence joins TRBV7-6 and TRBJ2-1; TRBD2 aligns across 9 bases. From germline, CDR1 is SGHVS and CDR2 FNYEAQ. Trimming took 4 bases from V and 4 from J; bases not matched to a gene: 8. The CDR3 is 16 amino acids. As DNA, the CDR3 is TGTGCCAGCAGCTCTTTAGCGGGAGAGGGTTACAATGAGCAGTTCTTC. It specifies CASSSLAGEGYNEQFF.

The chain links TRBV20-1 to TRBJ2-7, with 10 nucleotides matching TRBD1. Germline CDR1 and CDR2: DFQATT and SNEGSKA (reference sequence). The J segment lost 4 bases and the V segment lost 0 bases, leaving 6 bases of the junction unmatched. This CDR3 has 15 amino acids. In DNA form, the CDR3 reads TGCAGTGCTAGAGACAGGGACAGGGGCACTTACGAGCAGTACTTC. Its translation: CSARDRDRGTYEQYF.

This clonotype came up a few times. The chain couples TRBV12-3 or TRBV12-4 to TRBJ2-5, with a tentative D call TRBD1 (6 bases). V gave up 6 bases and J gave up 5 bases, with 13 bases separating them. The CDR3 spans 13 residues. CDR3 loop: CASSDARGETQYF. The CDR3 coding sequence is TGTGCCAGCAGCGACGCAAGGGGGGAGACCCAGTACTTC.

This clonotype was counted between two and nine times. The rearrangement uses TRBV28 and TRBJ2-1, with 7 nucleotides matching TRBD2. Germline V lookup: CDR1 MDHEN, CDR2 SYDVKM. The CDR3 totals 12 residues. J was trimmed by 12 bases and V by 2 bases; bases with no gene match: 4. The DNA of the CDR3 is TGTGCCAGCAGTTTACCGGGGGGACGGCAGTTCTTC. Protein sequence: CASSLPGGRQFF.

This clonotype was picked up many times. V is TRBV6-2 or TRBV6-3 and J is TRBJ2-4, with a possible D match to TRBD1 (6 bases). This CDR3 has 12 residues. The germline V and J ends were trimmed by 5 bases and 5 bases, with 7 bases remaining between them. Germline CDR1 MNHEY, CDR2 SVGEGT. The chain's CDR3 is CASSDRQNIQYF. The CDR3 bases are TGTGCCAGCAGTGACAGGCAAAACATTCAGTACTTC.

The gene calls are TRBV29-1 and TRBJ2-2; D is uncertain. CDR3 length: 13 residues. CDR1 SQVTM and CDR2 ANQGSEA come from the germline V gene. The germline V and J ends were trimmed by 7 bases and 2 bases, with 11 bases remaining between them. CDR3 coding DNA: TGCAGCGCCCAACCTAGAAACACCGGGGAGCTGTTTTTT. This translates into CSAQPRNTGELFF.

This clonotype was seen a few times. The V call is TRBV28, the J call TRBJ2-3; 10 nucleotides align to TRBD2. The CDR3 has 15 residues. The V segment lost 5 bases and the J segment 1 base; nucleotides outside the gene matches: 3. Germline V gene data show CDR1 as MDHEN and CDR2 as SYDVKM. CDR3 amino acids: CASSHLAGGTDTQYF. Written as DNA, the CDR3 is TGTGCCAGCAGTCACCTAGCGGGGGGCACAGATACGCAGTATTTT.

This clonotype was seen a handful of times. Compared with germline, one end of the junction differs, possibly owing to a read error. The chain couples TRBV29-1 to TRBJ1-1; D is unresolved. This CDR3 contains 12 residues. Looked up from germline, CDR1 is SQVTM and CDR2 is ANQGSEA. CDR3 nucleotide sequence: TGCAGCGTTGAAGCCGGGAACGCTGAAGCTTTCTTT. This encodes CSVEAGNAEAFF.

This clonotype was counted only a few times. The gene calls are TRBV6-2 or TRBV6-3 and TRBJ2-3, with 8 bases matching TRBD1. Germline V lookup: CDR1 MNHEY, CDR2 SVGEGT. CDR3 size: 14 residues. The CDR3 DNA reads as TGTGCATCCATCCGTGACAGGGGAACAGATACGCAGTATTTT. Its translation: CASIRDRGTDTQYF.

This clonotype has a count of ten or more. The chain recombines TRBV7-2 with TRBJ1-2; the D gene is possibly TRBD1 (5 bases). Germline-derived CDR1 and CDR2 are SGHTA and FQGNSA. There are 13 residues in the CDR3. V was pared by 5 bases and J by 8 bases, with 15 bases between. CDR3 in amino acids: CASSPDSFKGYTF. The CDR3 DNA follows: TGTGCCAGCAGCCCAGACAGCTTCAAAGGCTACACCTTC.

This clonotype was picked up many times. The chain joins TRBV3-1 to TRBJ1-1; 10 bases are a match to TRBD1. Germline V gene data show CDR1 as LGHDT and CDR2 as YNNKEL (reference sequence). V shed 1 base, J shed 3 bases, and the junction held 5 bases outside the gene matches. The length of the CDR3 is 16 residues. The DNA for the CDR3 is TGTGCCAGCAGCCAAGGACAGGGGGCGCTTGACACTGAAGCTTTCTTT. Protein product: CASSQGQGALDTEAFF. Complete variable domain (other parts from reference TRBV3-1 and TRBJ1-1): DTAVSQTPKYLVTQMGNDKSIKCEQNLGHDTMYWYKQDSKKFLKIMFSYNNKELIINETVPNRFSPKSPDKAHLNLHINSLELGDSAVYFCASSQGQGALDTEAFFGQGTRLTVV.

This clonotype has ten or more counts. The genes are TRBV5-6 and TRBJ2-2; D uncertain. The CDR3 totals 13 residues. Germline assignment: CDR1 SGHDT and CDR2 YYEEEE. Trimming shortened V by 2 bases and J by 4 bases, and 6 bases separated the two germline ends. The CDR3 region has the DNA TGTGCCAGCAGCTTCCGCCCCACCGGGGAGCTGTTTTTT. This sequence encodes CASSFRPTGELFF.